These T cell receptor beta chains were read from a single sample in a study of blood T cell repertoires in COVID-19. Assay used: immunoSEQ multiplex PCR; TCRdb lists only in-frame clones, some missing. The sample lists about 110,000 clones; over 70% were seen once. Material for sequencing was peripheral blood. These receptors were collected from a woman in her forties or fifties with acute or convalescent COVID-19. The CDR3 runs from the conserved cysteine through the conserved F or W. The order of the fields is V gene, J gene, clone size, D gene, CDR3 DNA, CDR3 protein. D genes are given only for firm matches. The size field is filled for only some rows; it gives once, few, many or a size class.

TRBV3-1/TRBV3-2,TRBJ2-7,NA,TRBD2,TGTGCCAGCAGCCAGAATTTAGCGGGCCTCTCCTACGAGCAGTACTTC,CASSQNLAGLSYEQYF
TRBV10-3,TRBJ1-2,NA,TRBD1,TGTGCCATCAGTGAGTTCGTTGGGACAGGGAGGAACTATGGCTACACCTTC,CAISEFVGTGRNYGYTF
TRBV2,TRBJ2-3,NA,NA,TGTGCCTCCCGGCCCCTATGGGGCGGAGATACGCAGTATTTT,CASRPLWGGDTQYF
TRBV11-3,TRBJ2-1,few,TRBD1,TGTGCCAGCAGCGACCGGGACAGGGAGGATGAGCAGTTCTTC,CASSDRDREDEQFF
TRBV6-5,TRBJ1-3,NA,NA,TGTGCCAGCAGTTGGGACTCCTCTGGAAACACCATATATTTT,CASSWDSSGNTIYF
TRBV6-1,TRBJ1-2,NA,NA,TGTGCCGGGCGACAGAAGACCTATGGCTACACCTTC,CAGRQKTYGYTF
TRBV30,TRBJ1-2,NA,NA,TGTGCCTGGAGTGTAATGCGCGGCTACACCTTC,CAWSVMRGYTF
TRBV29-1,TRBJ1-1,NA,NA,TGCAGCGTTGAGGCATCCGGAACGAGGGCTGAAGCTTTCTTT,CSVEASGTRAEAFF
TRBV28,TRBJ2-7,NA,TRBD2,TGTGCCAGCTCTTCGGGGGGGCGGGAGCAGTACTTC,CASSSGGREQYF
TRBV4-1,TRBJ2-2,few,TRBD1,TGCGCCAGCAGCCAAGGAGCCGGGACAGGGAACACCGGGGAGCTGTTTTTT,CASSQGAGTGNTGELFF
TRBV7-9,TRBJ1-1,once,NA,TGTGCCAGCAGCTCCTCACAGGAGCCGAACACTGAAGCTTTCTTT,CASSSSQEPNTEAFF
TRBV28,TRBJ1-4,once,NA,TGTGCCAGCAGTTTCTTTGAAAAACTGTTTTTT,CASSFFEKLFF
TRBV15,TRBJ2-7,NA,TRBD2,TGTGCCACCAGCAGAGATCTAGGTACTAGCGGGACAGAGCAGTACTTC,CATSRDLGTSGTEQYF
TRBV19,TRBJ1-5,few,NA,TGTGCCAGTAGTATAGATCCGACAATTTATAGCAATCAGCCCCAGCATTTT,CASSIDPTIYSNQPQHF
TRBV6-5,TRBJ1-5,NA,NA,TGTGCCAGCAATAAAAGGGGCCCCTTACCCCAGCATTTT,CASNKRGPLPQHF
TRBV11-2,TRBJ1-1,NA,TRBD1,TGTGCCAGCAGCGCGGACAGGGGGCGAGCATTTCGGCCCACTGAAGCTTTCTTT,CASSADRGRAFRPTEAFF
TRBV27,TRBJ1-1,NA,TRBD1,TGTGCCAGCAGTTTACTGGACAGGGGTGCGGCTGAAGCTTTCTTT,CASSLLDRGAAEAFF
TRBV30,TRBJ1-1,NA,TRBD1,TGTGCCTGGAGTGCTCCCCCCGACAGGGCTGAAGCTTTCTTT,CAWSAPPDRAEAFF
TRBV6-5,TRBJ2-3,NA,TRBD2,TGTGCCAGCAGTTACTCGCGGGGGGCGGCAGATACGCAGTATTTT,CASSYSRGAADTQYF
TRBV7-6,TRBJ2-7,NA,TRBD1,TGTGCCAGCAGCAACTCCGGGACAGGGGGCCGGGCGATAGAGCAGTACTTC,CASSNSGTGGRAIEQYF
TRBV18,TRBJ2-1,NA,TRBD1,TGTGCCAGCTCGCCAACTAGACAGGGGAGCTCCTACAATGAGCAGTTCTTC,CASSPTRQGSSYNEQFF
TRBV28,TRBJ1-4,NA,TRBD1,TGTGCCAGCAGTTTTCGACAGGGTAATGAAAAACTGTTTTTT,CASSFRQGNEKLFF